The clone carrying this T cell receptor (beta chain) was counted once. The target antigen is unknown. Germline V gene lookup returns CDR1 MGHRA and CDR2 YSYEKL. The CDR3 covers 14 residues. V was cut by 5 bases and J by 8 bases, with 15 bases left in between. This entry is derived from a study of T cell responses to AZD1222 COVID-19 vaccine. Overall study results and limits: None of the repertoires were sampled until the peak T cell response had passed.

The assay was immunoSEQ multiplex PCR, and TCRdb's table has in-frame clones only and misses some. The table has some 60,000 clones, 60% to 85% seen once. Specimen: peripheral blood, collected 28 days after the second AZD1222 dose. The chain uses TRBV4-1 and TRBJ1-4; TRBD1 might be the D (5 bases). The clonotype was recovered from an adult who received the AZD1222 COVID-19 vaccine. The CDR3 nucleotides read TGCGCCAGCAGCGAGGGGCAGGGTTGGGAAAAACTGTTTTTT. This gives the protein CASSEGQGWEKLFF.